The 10 T cell receptor beta chains below all came from one sample that was sequenced in a study of regulatory T cells in long-lasting Graves disease. Arm-PCR with iRepertoire HTBI primers amplified the CDR3 regions for these TCR beta libraries. TCRdb independently ran MiXCR on the multiplex PCR reads; one entry per CDR3 protein. The sample carries almost 450,000 distinct CDR3 sequences, over 15% recorded once. Time point reported: newly diagnosed GD, antithyroid drugs for less than 3 months. The TCR library was prepared using RNA isolated from PBMCs. These data were also filed under a second study, of T cells in Graves' hyperthyroidism and ophthalmopathy.

The source was peripheral blood mononuclear cells (PBMCs), collected at new diagnosis, from a patient treated with antithyroid drugs. The receptors come from a woman aged 25 to 39 with Graves disease.

As regards this clonotype: A read error is possible here, since a much larger clone lies one base away. The chain employs TRBV29-1 and TRBJ2-5; 8 bases line up with TRBD1. This CDR3 region has 12 residues. Per the germline V gene, CDR1 is SQVTM and CDR2 is ANQGSEA. The V gene end was trimmed by 7 bases and the J gene end by 5 bases; junction bases not matched to a gene: 6. CDR3 sequence (DNA): TGCAGCGGGGAACAGGGGGTGGAGACCCAGTACTTC. Translated: CSGEQGVETQYF.

The gene calls are TRBV10-3 and TRBJ1-4, with TRBD1 as a possible D gene (5 bases). Between the trimmed V and J ends, which lost 6 bases and 5 bases, there was a span of 10 bases. Germline CDR1 and CDR2: ENHRY and SYGVKD. The CDR3 is 13 residues long. The CDR3 protein is CAIRQDQNEKLFF. In DNA form, the CDR3 reads TGTGCCATCAGACAGGACCAAAATGAAAAACTGTTTTTT.

Concerning this clonotype: At one end, the junction sequence differs from germline, possibly due to a read error. The chain couples TRBV27 to TRBJ1-5; D call uncertain. This CDR3 has 12 residues. Germline CDR1 MNHEY, CDR2 SMNVEV (reference sequence). CDR3 loop: CAGRLGNQPQHF. Here the CDR3 DNA reads TGTGCCGGCAGATTGGGCAATCAGCCCCAGCATTTT.

This clonotype was found many times. This chain uses TRBV20-1 with TRBJ2-7, with 10 bases lining up with TRBD2. V lost 0 bases, J lost 2 bases, and 4 bases stayed unmatched. CDR1 is DFQATT, CDR2 SNEGSKA, per germline (reference sequence). The CDR3 sequence is 15 residues long. The CDR3 spells CSARDGLAGAYEQYF. CDR3 DNA: TGCAGTGCTAGAGACGGGCTAGCGGGAGCCTACGAGCAGTACTTC.

This clonotype was detected ten times or more. CDR3 coding DNA: TGTGCCAGCAGCCTAACGACTAGCGGGACAGATACGCAGTATTTT. Translation gives CASSLTTSGTDTQYF. The chain has TRBV7-8 and TRBJ2-3, with 10 positions matching TRBD2. This CDR3 region has 15 residues. V dropped 5 bases and J dropped 3; count of bases not matched to a gene: 5. The germline gives CDR1 SGHVS, CDR2 FQNEAQ. Full variable domain (missing parts from reference TRBV7-8 and TRBJ2-3): GAGVSQSPRYKVAKRGQDVALRCDPISGHVSLFWYQQALGQGPEFLTYFQNEAQLDKSGLPSDRFFAERPEGSVSTLKIQRTQQEDSAVYLCASSLTTSGTDTQYFGPGTRLTVL.

The chain recombines TRBV7-2 with TRBJ2-3; 8 bases agree with TRBD2. The CDR3 is 15 amino acids. CDR1 and CDR2 (germline): SGHTA, FQGNSA. Losses at the gene ends were 5 bases for V and 3 bases for J; bases not matched to a gene: 7. The CDR3 DNA reads TGTGCCAGCAGCGCGGGGGGCCTAAGGACAGATACGCAGTATTTT. Amino acids: CASSAGGLRTDTQYF.

This clonotype showed up just a few times. The chain joins TRBV6-9 to TRBJ2-6, with D uncertain. Looked up from germline, CDR1 is MNHGY and CDR2 is SVAAGI. Trimming stripped 2 bases from V and 5 bases from J, with 4 bases between. The CDR3 is 13 amino acids. CDR3 sequence reads: CASSYQRANVLTF. The CDR3 DNA follows: TGTGCCAGCAGTTATCAGAGGGCCAACGTCCTGACTTTC.

This clonotype has only one observation. The V and J genes are TRBV4-1 and TRBJ1-2, with D perhaps matching TRBD1 (6 bases). Germline values: CDR1 MGHRA, CDR2 YSYEKL. Trimming cost V 1 base and J 3 bases, with 12 bases left between them. The CDR3 runs to 15 residues. As DNA, the CDR3 is TGCGCCAGCAGCCAAGGAGGGGGGGGGGACTATGGCTACACCTTC. Translating it yields CASSQGGGGDYGYTF.

The sample holds many counts of this clonotype. J is TRBJ1-5 and V is TRBV6-4, with 7 bases matching TRBD1. The trim removed 6 bases at V and 11 bases at J, leaving 10 bases unmatched. There are 13 residues in the CDR3. Germline V gives CDR1 MRHNA, CDR2 SNTAGT. The CDR3 DNA reads as TGTGCCAGCAGCGAAGGCCTAGGACAGGCCCAGCATTTT. Encoded protein: CASSEGLGQAQHF.

This clonotype was counted many times. The rearrangement uses TRBV30 and TRBJ1-2; a weak D match, TRBD1 (6 bases). Trimming took 4 bases from V and 6 from J, leaving 15 bases between them. This CDR3 is 13 amino acids long. CDR1 and CDR2 from the germline V gene are GTSNPN and SVGIG (reference sequence). CDR3 protein: CAWKGGRSHGYTF. DNA for the CDR3: TGTGCCTGGAAGGGGGGGAGATCCCATGGCTACACCTTC.